Sequencing of this T cell receptor (beta chain) was carried out in a study of lymphopenia after photon versus proton radiotherapy (dated by TCRdb to about 2019). The study in broad terms: The immunological effects of photon versus proton radiation therapy were compared in patients with gastrointestinal tumors who developed high-grade lymphopenia. A cohort of around 20 patients with gastrointestinal tumors who received either photon or proton therapy and subsequently developed lymphopenia was included. The study was designed to characterize how the impact on the immune system differs between the two radiation modalities.

Libraries were constructed by the immunoSEQ multiplex PCR assay. Alongside multiparametric flow cytometry, deep sequencing of rearranged TCR beta loci was used to profile the T cell repertoires. Drawn from immuneACCESS, this table holds only the in-frame rearrangements with V and J called that TCRdb kept. Clones are partly lost; checked studies trace under half to an unresolved V gene and leave the rest unexplained. Within this sample are 50,000 or so clones, with more than 85% of them counted one time only. The top ten hold roughly 17% of the sample. The germline V gene (reference sequence) specifies SGHNT as CDR1 and YYREEE as CDR2. From its cysteine to its phenylalanine, the CDR3 spans 15 amino acids. The entry retains the CDR3 DNA only, 45 bases that are in frame from base 1. V trim: 1 base; J trim: 4 bases; unmatched bases: 7. Study-wide conclusions, independent of this receptor: After the lymphocyte count nadir, photon-treated repertoires showed oligoclonal expansion, especially of CD8+ Temra cells, which drove the drop in diversity. Across the cohort, among patients who died, a greater drop in TCR diversity after the nadir was inversely correlated with overall survival time. The survival association was examined only in patients who died, and the authors described better survival with proton therapy as a possibility, not as a demonstrated result. Proton-treated patients stayed relatively stable during treatment, while photon-treated patients lost naive T cells and TCR diversity and gained effector/memory populations.

Regarding this clone: Which antigen it targets is not known. No much larger clone exists at a distance of one base, and base qualities are not known.

Source: peripheral blood, taken from a patient treated with photon-based radiotherapy. In this chain, TRBV5-4 is recombined with TRBJ2-7; 8 junctional bases match TRBD1. This clonotype originated in a woman between 35 and 50 years old with cholangiocarcinoma. The CDR3: CASSLQGALGYEQYF. At the DNA level, the sequence is TGTGCCAGCAGCTTGCAGGGGGCCTTAGGATACGAGCAGTACTTC.